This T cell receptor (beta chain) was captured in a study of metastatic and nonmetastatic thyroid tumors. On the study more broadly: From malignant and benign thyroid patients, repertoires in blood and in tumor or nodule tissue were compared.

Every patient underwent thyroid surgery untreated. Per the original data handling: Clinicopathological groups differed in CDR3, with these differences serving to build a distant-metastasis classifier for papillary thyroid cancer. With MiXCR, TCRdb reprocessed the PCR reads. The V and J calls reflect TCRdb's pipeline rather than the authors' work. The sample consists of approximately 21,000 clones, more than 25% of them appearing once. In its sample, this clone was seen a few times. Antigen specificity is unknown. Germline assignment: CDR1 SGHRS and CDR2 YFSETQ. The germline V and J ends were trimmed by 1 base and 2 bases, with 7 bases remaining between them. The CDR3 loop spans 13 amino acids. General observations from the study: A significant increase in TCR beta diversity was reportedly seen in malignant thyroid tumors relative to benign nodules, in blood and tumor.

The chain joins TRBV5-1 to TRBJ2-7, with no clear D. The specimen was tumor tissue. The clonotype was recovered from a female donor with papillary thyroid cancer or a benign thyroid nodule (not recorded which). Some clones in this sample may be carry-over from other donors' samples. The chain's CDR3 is CASSLMDAYEQYF. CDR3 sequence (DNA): TGCGCCAGCAGCTTGATGGATGCCTACGAGCAGTACTTC.